The 19 T cell receptor beta chains presented below share a single source sample, sequenced in a study of T cells in Graves' hyperthyroidism and ophthalmopathy (dated by TCRdb to about 2019). Receptor amplification or capture employed multiplex PCR. Instrument on record: Illumina HiSeq 2000. TCR beta CDR3 regions were amplified from RNA transcripts. A first-round RT-PCR of the TCR CDR3 used the HTBI primer set with the Qiagen OneStep RT-PCR kit. The public reads were run again by TCRdb, first through fastp at Q25 and then through MiXCR, and only productive beta chains were kept. Rows are combined by CDR3 protein, so each entry shows the most common genes and DNA. This sample comprises 300,000 or so distinct CDR3 sequences, over 20% of them detected only once. The ten largest clones capture under 55% of the sample. The source material was blood. The receptors stem from a woman aged 45-59 years with Graves' hyperthyroidism.

The chain carries TRBV27 and TRBJ2-1; 7 bases match TRBD2. CDR3 size: 14 residues. J lost 6 bases, V lost 3 bases, and 5 bases had no gene match. Germline-derived CDR1 and CDR2 are MNHEY and SMNVEV (reference sequence). CDR3 region: CASSFGTMINEQFF. The CDR3, as DNA: TGTGCCAGCAGTTTCGGGACTATGATCAATGAGCAGTTCTTC.

This clonotype has at least ten counts. This chain uses TRBV28 with TRBJ2-5, with TRBD1 identical over 8 bases. The CDR3 is 14 amino acids. Germline assignment: CDR1 MDHEN and CDR2 SYDVKM. J lost 5 bases, V lost 5 bases, and 7 bases had no gene match. The CDR3 DNA follows: TGTGCCAGCAGTCCGTGGACAGGGAAGGAGACCCAGTACTTC. It yields the protein CASSPWTGKETQYF.

A few counts support this clonotype. The chain combines TRBV4-1 with TRBJ2-2, with D possibly being TRBD1 (6 bases). V dropped 0 bases and J dropped 7 bases, with 12 bases sitting between them. Germline loops: CDR1 MGHRA, CDR2 YSYEKL. This CDR3 is 15 amino acids long. The CDR3 region is CASSQESGAVGELFF. CDR3 nucleotides: TGCGCCAGCAGCCAAGAATCAGGGGCGGTCGGGGAGCTGTTTTTT.

The rearrangement links TRBV20-1 to TRBJ2-2; 13 bases line up with TRBD2. Trimming cost V 4 bases and J 5 bases; bases outside gene matches: 7. Per germline, CDR1 DFQATT and CDR2 SNEGSKA (reference sequence). CDR3 length equals 16 residues. The CDR3 spells CSATTSGRAGTGELFF. CDR3 in DNA: TGCAGTGCTACTACTAGCGGGAGGGCGGGGACCGGGGAGCTGTTTTTT.

This clonotype was recorded many times. V is TRBV10-3 and J is TRBJ2-3; no clear D. The V gene's germline CDR1 is ENHRY and CDR2 SYGVKD. V lost 5 bases and J 2 bases, leaving 11 bases between the germline ends. The length of the CDR3 is 14 residues. The CDR3 region is CAISYGPDTDTQYF. The CDR3, as DNA: TGTGCCATCAGTTACGGTCCAGACACAGATACGCAGTATTTT.

The chain couples TRBV29-1 to TRBJ2-1, with unresolved D. Looked up from germline, CDR1 is SQVTM and CDR2 is ANQGSEA. This CDR3 is 11 amino acids long. The V gene lost 1 base and the J gene lost 8 bases, with 6 bases spanning the gap. CDR3 protein: CSVEVAYEQFF. The DNA of the CDR3 is TGCAGCGTTGAAGTTGCCTATGAGCAGTTCTTC.

The table lists this clonotype with many counts. The chain has TRBV6-1 and TRBJ1-6, with no clear D. This CDR3 contains 17 residues. V lost 6 bases, J lost 7 bases, and 22 bases lay in between. CDR1 and CDR2 (germline): MNHNS, SASEGT. The CDR3 DNA sequence: TGTGCCAGCAGACCTTCTCCGACGGCCAGGAGGAATTCACCCCTCCACTTT. Translating it yields CASRPSPTARRNSPLHF.

This chain joins TRBV15 and TRBJ2-7; D is possibly TRBD1 or TRBD2 (5 bases each). The V end lost 4 bases, the J end lost 7 bases, and 14 bases lay between the germline ends. Germline CDR1 reads LNHNV; CDR2 reads YYDKDF (reference sequence). The length of the CDR3 is 13 residues. CDR3 sequence (DNA): TGTGCCACCAGCAATATTGGGTGGGGGGAGCAGTACTTC. The encoded protein is CATSNIGWGEQYF.

This clonotype was observed at least ten times. V and J are TRBV6-1 and TRBJ1-3; 7 positions match TRBD1. Trimming took 6 bases from V and 5 from J; bases not matched to a gene: 10. Germline-derived CDR1 and CDR2 are MNHNS and SASEGT. This CDR3 contains 15 residues. The CDR3: CASRPRQGGRNTIYF. In DNA form, the CDR3 reads TGTGCCAGCAGACCGCGACAGGGTGGGCGAAACACCATATATTTT.

V usage is TRBV6-2 or TRBV6-3 and J usage is TRBJ2-1; tentative D call: TRBD1 (5 bases). The CDR3 extends over 12 amino acids. Germline CDR1 is MNHEY and CDR2 is SVGEGT. Trimming pared 7 bases from V and 5 bases from J, leaving 9 bases between. The CDR3 reads CASTKGHNEQFF. In DNA form, the CDR3 reads TGTGCCAGCACAAAGGGGCACAATGAGCAGTTCTTC.

On this clonotype itself: The junction departs from the called germline gene at one end, perhaps through a read error. The chain links TRBV27 to TRBJ1-1; D is ambiguous. Germline loops: CDR1 MNHEY, CDR2 SMNVEV (reference sequence). The CDR3 has 14 residues. The DNA for the CDR3 is TGTGCCAGCAGTTTATCAAATTTGGGCACTAAAGCTTTCTTT. Translation: CASSLSNLGTKAFF.

The gene calls are TRBV28 and TRBJ1-5; 7 positions agree with TRBD1. J was trimmed by 0 bases and V by 7 bases; bases with no gene match: 6. The CDR3 has 15 residues. Germline lookup yields CDR1 MDHEN and CDR2 SYDVKM. In DNA, the CDR3 is TGTGCCAGCAAGGGACAGTTCTATAGCAATCAGCCCCAGCATTTT. Translation gives CASKGQFYSNQPQHF.

The V and J genes are TRBV25-1 and TRBJ1-2, with D possibly matching TRBD1 (6 bases). This CDR3 is built from 12 residues. Trimming stripped 6 bases from V and 7 bases from J, with 12 bases between. The V gene's germline CDR1 is MGHDK and CDR2 SYGVNS. CDR3: CASRGGGLGYTF. The CDR3 DNA sequence: TGTGCCAGCAGGGGTGGGGGCCTTGGCTACACCTTC.

This clonotype showed up many times. The V call is TRBV6-2 or TRBV6-3, the J call TRBJ2-7; 12 bases line up with TRBD2. The CDR3 has 15 amino acids. Germline CDR1 MNHEY, CDR2 SVGEGT. V lost 6 bases, J lost 3 bases, and 6 bases stayed unmatched. This CDR3 is CASRPGLAGNYEQYF. The CDR3 bases are TGTGCCAGCAGACCGGGACTAGCGGGTAACTACGAGCAGTACTTC.

This clonotype has ten or more counts. This sequence joins TRBV11-3 and TRBJ2-5; no clear D gene. V was trimmed by 6 bases and J by 5 bases, leaving 22 bases between them. Germline V lookup: CDR1 SGHNT, CDR2 YENEEA. The CDR3 extends over 16 amino acids. For the CDR3, the DNA is TGTGCCAGCAGTTCTTACGTCGTCGGTAGTATTGAGACCCAGTACTTC. Its translation: CASSSYVVGSIETQYF.

The CDR3 sequence is CSATTGATYEQYF. In nucleotides, the CDR3 is TGCAGCGCCACGACAGGAGCAACCTACGAGCAGTACTTC. The chain links TRBV29-1 to TRBJ2-7, with D possibly being TRBD1 (6 bases). Germline loops: CDR1 SQVTM, CDR2 ANQGSEA. V dropped 7 bases and J dropped 2 bases, with 15 bases sitting between them. The CDR3 extends over 13 amino acids.

This clonotype was seen at least ten times. The rearrangement uses TRBV30 and TRBJ1-4, with D unclear. V lost 5 bases and J lost 0, with 13 bases in between. The CDR3 totals 15 residues. The germline V gene has CDR1 GTSNPN and CDR2 SVGIG (reference sequence). The CDR3 sequence: CAWGIGVATNEKLFF. The CDR3 DNA reads TGTGCCTGGGGGATTGGGGTTGCAACTAATGAAAAACTGTTTTTT. The full variable domain, its missing parts supplied by reference TRBV30 and TRBJ1-4, is SQTIHQWPATLVQPVGSPLSLECTVEGTSNPNLYWYRQAAGRGLQLLFYSVGIGQISSEVPQNLSASRPQDRQFILSSKKLLLSDSGFYLCAWGIGVATNEKLFFGSGTQLSVL.

There are a few counts of this clonotype. In DNA, the CDR3 is TGCGCCAGCAGCTCCCAAAGGGGTATTACACATGGCTACACCTTC. Residues: CASSSQRGITHGYTF. The chain recombines TRBV5-1 with TRBJ1-2, with a weak D call TRBD1 (5 bases). The CDR3 is 15 amino acids. The germline CDR1 and CDR2 sequences are SGHRS and YFSETQ. V was pared by 3 bases and J by 6 bases, with 18 bases between. Full variable domain (missing parts from reference TRBV5-1 and TRBJ1-2): KAGVTQTPRYLIKTRGQQVTLSCSPISGHRSVSWYQQTPGQGLQFLFEYFSETQRNKGNFPGRFSGRQFSNSRSEMNVSTLELGDSALYLCASSSQRGITHGYTFGSGTRLTVV.

This clonotype was seen at least ten times. The junction departs from the called germline gene at one end, perhaps through a read error. The chain recombines TRBV5-1 with TRBJ2-6; either TRBD1 or TRBD2 may supply D (5 bases each). In germline, CDR1 is SGHRS, CDR2 YFSETQ. This CDR3 region has 18 residues. The DNA of the CDR3 is TGCGCCAGCAGATTGGGATGGGACGGGCGCTCTGGGGCCAACGTCCTGACTTTC. This codes for CASRLGWDGRSGANVLTF. The whole variable domain, filled in from reference TRBV5-1 and TRBJ2-6, reads KAGVTQTPRYLIKTRGQQVTLSCSPISGHRSVSWYQQTPGQGLQFLFEYFSETQRNKGNFPGRFSGRQFSNSRSEMNVSTLELGDSALYLCASRLGWDGRSGANVLTFGAGSRLTVL.